The sequence of this TCR beta chain was determined in a study of blood T cell repertoires in COVID-19. Methods used by the authors: Reference gene primer amplification in the assay estimated nucleated cell counts. Clones were read by immunoSEQ multiplex PCR, and TCRdb kept only the in-frame ones, dropping some. That table is the source of V, J and clone size, and D and trimming were worked out from the DNA. The data hold over 150,000 clones, with approximately 85% observed a single time. Source material: PBMCs or T cells enriched from blood (not recorded which). This sequence originates from a man in his forties who had recovered from COVID-19.

CDR3 residues: CASSAERHGYTF. CDR3 DNA: TGTGCCAGCAGTGCTGAGCGTCATGGCTACACCTTC. The rearrangement joins TRBV2 to TRBJ1-2, with D hard to call. This CDR3 is 12 amino acids long. Trimming took 4 bases from V and 6 from J, leaving 9 bases between them. Germline lookup yields CDR1 SNHLY and CDR2 FYNNEI.